This passage covers 26 T cell receptor beta chains from one sample sequenced in a study of a mutant IDH1 vaccine in newly diagnosed glioma. TCRdb's copy holds only in-frame clones and misses some; the assay was immunoSEQ multiplex PCR. The sample has about 25,000 clones; roughly two thirds are singletons. The antigens for these receptors are not known. Time point meaning: week 11, during vaccination. The investigators gave 300 ug of mutant IDH1 20-mer peptide in each vaccine dose, together with topical imiquimod. The sample here was peripheral blood mononuclear cells (PBMCs), taken from a glioma patient whose treatment included an IDH1 peptide vaccine. Receptor source: a man aged 18 to 29 with glioma. Some clones in this sample may be carry-over from other donors' samples.

The V call is TRBV5-1, the J call TRBJ2-2, with 11 bases identical to TRBD2. The V gene's germline CDR1 is SGHRS and CDR2 YFSETQ. This CDR3 has 16 residues. Germline trimming cut 4 bases from V and 6 bases from J; bases unmatched to any gene: 8. DNA of the CDR3: TGCGCCAGCAGCCATCGACTAGCGGGGATCGCCGGGGAGCTGTTTTTT. Its translation is CASSHRLAGIAGELFF.

V is TRBV18 and J is TRBJ1-2; the match to TRBD1 covers 8 bases. The J segment lost 5 bases and the V segment lost 6 bases, leaving 5 bases of the junction unmatched. The CDR3 is 13 residues long. Germline lookup yields CDR1 KGHSH and CDR2 LQKENI. The CDR3 DNA is TGTGCCAGCTCCTATGGACAGGGTTATGGCTACACCTTC. It encodes CASSYGQGYGYTF.

This rearrangement joins TRBV5-1 to TRBJ1-1; TRBD1 aligns across 9 bases. CDR3 length: 16 amino acids. J lost 0 bases, V lost 2 bases, and 5 bases had no gene match. Germline CDR1 is SGHRS and CDR2 is YFSETQ. The CDR3 nucleotides read TGCGCCAGCAGCTTATCGGGACAGGGTTTGAACACTGAAGCTTTCTTT. Translation gives CASSLSGQGLNTEAFF.

The chain couples TRBV6-4 to TRBJ2-2, with 7 bases identical to TRBD1. J gave up 6 bases and V 2 bases, and 9 bases lay outside the gene matches. This CDR3 spans 16 amino acids. CDR1 and CDR2 from the germline V gene are MRHNA and SNTAGT. This CDR3 is CASSDASNRGSGELFF. The CDR3 DNA sequence: TGTGCCAGCAGTGACGCCAGTAACAGGGGATCCGGGGAGCTGTTTTTT.

In its sample, this clone was seen a few times. The chain recombines TRBV5-5 with TRBJ2-7; D gene uncertain. V gave up 4 bases and J gave up 0 bases, with 5 bases separating them. Germline V gene lookup returns CDR1 SGHKS and CDR2 YYEKEE (reference sequence). The CDR3 runs to 12 residues. The chain's CDR3 is CASSMSSYEQYF. CDR3 nucleotides: TGTGCCAGCAGCATGAGCTCCTACGAGCAGTACTTC.

The rearrangement links TRBV30 to TRBJ2-7; D may correspond to TRBD1 or TRBD2 (7 bases each). Germline V gene sequence: CDR1 GTSNPN, CDR2 SVGIG (reference sequence). V lost 1 base and J 5 bases, leaving 15 bases between the germline ends. The CDR3 totals 14 residues. CDR3 bases: TGTGCCTGGAGTGGGGAGGGGGCGGTCCACGAGCAGTACTTC. Encoded protein: CAWSGEGAVHEQYF.

V usage is TRBV28 and J usage is TRBJ2-7, with 8 bases identical to TRBD1. This CDR3 is built from 14 residues. Germline assignment: CDR1 MDHEN and CDR2 SYDVKM. V lost 6 bases and J lost 3; bases outside the gene matches: 7. The CDR3 loop reads CASRDRDPFYEQYF. The CDR3 DNA reads as TGTGCCAGCAGGGACAGGGACCCTTTCTACGAGCAGTACTTC. Supplemented by reference TRBV28 and TRBJ2-7, the full variable domain reads DVKVTQSSRYLVKRTGEKVFLECVQDMDHENMFWYRQDPGLGLRLIYFSYDVKMKEKGDIPEGYSVSREKKERFSLILESASTNQTSMYLCASRDRDPFYEQYFGPGTRLTVT.

The CDR3 loop reads CASSVQRPYEQYF. In DNA form, the CDR3 reads TGTGCCAGTAGTGTACAGAGGCCCTACGAGCAGTACTTC. The chain has TRBV19 and TRBJ2-7; D remains ambiguous. The CDR3 consists of 13 residues. Germline values: CDR1 LNHDA, CDR2 SQIVND (reference sequence). The V and J ends lost 5 bases and 2 bases respectively, with 10 bases between them.

The chain uses TRBV6-5 and TRBJ2-7; TRBD2 agrees at 12 bases. V was pared by 5 bases and J by 5 bases, with 4 bases of the junction left unmatched. CDR1 is MNHEY, CDR2 SVGAGI, per germline. The CDR3 runs 14 residues. For the CDR3, the DNA is TGTGCCAGCAGTACTAGCGGGAGGCCCCACGAGCAGTACTTC. This codes for CASSTSGRPHEQYF.

The chain uses TRBV9 and TRBJ2-3, with 7 bases aligning to TRBD2. With 3 bases clipped from V and 11 bases from J, the junction kept 9 bases outside the gene matches. The CDR3 runs to 13 residues. Germline lookup yields CDR1 SGDLS and CDR2 YYNGEE. The CDR3 nucleotides are TGTGCCAGCAGCGCCATGACTAGCAGTGAGCAGTATTTT. This translates into CASSAMTSSEQYF.

This chain uses TRBV9 with TRBJ1-2, with 9 bases identical to TRBD1. This CDR3 comprises 15 residues. V was pared by 3 bases and J by 8 bases, with 11 bases of the junction left unmatched. Per germline, CDR1 SGDLS and CDR2 YYNGEE. The CDR3 loop is CASSEDGTGYFGYTF. CDR3 nucleotides: TGTGCCAGCAGCGAAGACGGGACAGGGTATTTCGGCTACACCTTC.

Only a few counts were recorded for this clone. The gene calls are TRBV27 and TRBJ1-1; 8 nucleotides line up with TRBD1. Germline CDR1 reads MNHEY; CDR2 reads SMNVEV (reference sequence). CDR3 length: 16 amino acids. Unmatched junction bases numbered 9, after V lost 5 bases and J lost 1 base. CDR3 nucleotides: TGTGCCAGCAGTCTCGGACAGGGAAAAGCGAACACTGAAGCTTTCTTT. It specifies CASSLGQGKANTEAFF.

In this sample, this clone turned up a few times. This sequence joins TRBV19 and TRBJ1-5; no clear D gene. Trimming stripped 1 base from V and 3 bases from J, with 13 bases between. CDR1 LNHDA and CDR2 SQIVND come from the germline V gene (reference sequence). The CDR3 length is 16 residues. The CDR3, as DNA: TGTGCCAGTAGTATAGCGGCGGGTTTGGTCAATCAGCCCCAGCATTTT. As protein: CASSIAAGLVNQPQHF.

The J gene is TRBJ1-1, the V gene TRBV2; possibly TRBD1 for D (5 bases). Germline CDR1 reads SNHLY; CDR2 reads FYNNEI. The CDR3 consists of 12 residues. V was trimmed by 7 bases and J by 9 bases, leaving 15 bases between them. In nucleotides, the CDR3 is TGTGCCAGCAAATGGCAGGGCGGAAAAGCTTTCTTT. The encoded protein is CASKWQGGKAFF. Using reference TRBV2 and TRBJ1-1 for the parts outside the CDR3, the full variable domain is EPEVTQTPSHQVTQMGQEVILRCVPISNHLYFYWYRQILGQKVEFLVSFYNNEISEKSEIFDDQFSVERPDGSNFTLKIRSTKLEDSAMYFCASKWQGGKAFFGQGTRLTVV.

This CDR3 reads CASSYRQGSEKLFF. In nucleotides, the CDR3 is TGTGCCAGCAGTTACCGACAGGGAAGTGAAAAACTGTTTTTT. The chain uses TRBV6-5 and TRBJ1-4; 7 positions match TRBD1. V shed 2 bases, J shed 7 bases, and the junction held 4 bases outside the gene matches. Germline V gene sequence: CDR1 MNHEY, CDR2 SVGAGI. The CDR3 length is 14 residues.

The chain uses TRBV4-3 and TRBJ1-3, with 9 bases matching TRBD1. The CDR3 totals 15 residues. The germline V gene has CDR1 LGHNA and CDR2 YSLEER. The V gene end was trimmed by 4 bases and the J gene end by 2 bases; junction bases not matched to a gene: 3. CDR3 amino acids: CASSRRQGAGNTIYF. The CDR3 nucleotides are TGCGCCAGCAGCCGAAGACAGGGGGCTGGAAACACCATATATTTT.

The rearrangement uses TRBV6-5 and TRBJ1-2; TRBD1 aligns across 10 bases. Germline V gene sequence: CDR1 MNHEY, CDR2 SVGAGI. V lost 2 bases, J lost 8 bases, and 5 bases stayed unmatched. The CDR3 covers 14 residues. The CDR3 region is CASSYTGTGVGYTF. CDR3 bases: TGTGCCAGCAGTTACACCGGGACAGGGGTCGGCTACACCTTC.

The chain carries TRBV6-4 and TRBJ2-3; 11 positions match TRBD2. Germline V CDR1 and CDR2: MRHNA, SNTAGT. The CDR3 covers 15 residues. Trimming took 3 bases from V and 5 from J; bases not matched to a gene: 4. The CDR3 nucleotides are TGTGCCAGCAGTGAATCCGGGACTAGCGGAGATACGCAGTATTTT. This gives the protein CASSESGTSGDTQYF.

This clone was seen more than once but under ten times. V is TRBV2 and J is TRBJ2-7, with no clear D. The CDR3 loop spans 12 amino acids. V shed 7 bases and J shed 0 bases, with 7 bases lying between them. Looked up from germline, CDR1 is SNHLY and CDR2 is FYNNEI. The CDR3 reads CASNSHSYEQYF. The DNA of the CDR3 is TGTGCCAGCAACAGCCACTCCTACGAGCAGTACTTC.

This clone was picked up a small number of times. The V and J genes are TRBV18 and TRBJ1-2; a weak D match, TRBD1 (5 bases). CDR1 and CDR2 (germline): KGHSH, LQKENI. Trimming stripped 1 base from V and 6 bases from J, with 24 bases between. The CDR3 is 18 amino acids. DNA for the CDR3: TGTGCCAGCTCACCACGAGGATCCAGGGCCTCGGATATAGATGGCTACACCTTC. Amino acids: CASSPRGSRASDIDGYTF.

This chain links TRBV5-5 with TRBJ2-7, with TRBD2 identical over 7 bases. Germline V gene lookup returns CDR1 SGHKS and CDR2 YYEKEE (reference sequence). The CDR3 length is 14 residues. J gave up 2 bases and V 5 bases, and 7 bases lay outside the gene matches. The CDR3 nucleotides read TGTGCCAGCAGTGAAAGCGGGGTAACCTACGAGCAGTACTTC. Its translation is CASSESGVTYEQYF.

This clone was detected once. The rearrangement links TRBV4-2 to TRBJ2-1; no clear D. Germline CDR1 LGHNA, CDR2 YNFKEQ. The ends were cut back, 5 bases at V and 0 bases at J, with 11 bases in the middle. The CDR3 loop spans 15 amino acids. The CDR3 DNA follows: TGTGCCAGCAGCTCAAACGGTAACTCCTACAATGAGCAGTTCTTC. It encodes CASSSNGNSYNEQFF.

The genes are TRBV2 and TRBJ2-2; D is unclear. Germline CDR1 and CDR2: SNHLY and FYNNEI. CDR3 length: 15 amino acids. V dropped 6 bases and J dropped 5 bases, with 16 bases sitting between them. The CDR3 is CASRAPLVGTGELFF. CDR3 sequence (DNA): TGTGCCAGCAGGGCGCCCTTAGTTGGAACCGGGGAGCTGTTTTTT.

V and J are TRBV15 and TRBJ2-1; 7 bases line up with TRBD2. Germline V gene sequence: CDR1 LNHNV, CDR2 YYDKDF (reference sequence). V shed 3 bases, J shed 12 bases, and the junction held 14 bases outside the gene matches. This CDR3 region has 15 residues. The CDR3 DNA follows: TGTGCCACCAGCAGCCCGAATCGACTAGCCGACCGGCAGTTCTTC. Its protein product is CATSSPNRLADRQFF.

The CDR3 sequence is CASSQDGDGITEAFF. For the CDR3, the DNA is TGTGCCAGCAGCCAAGATGGGGACGGGATCACTGAAGCTTTCTTT. This chain connects TRBV4-2 to TRBJ1-1, with D possibly matching TRBD1 (5 bases). V was clipped by 0 bases and J by 4 bases, with 12 bases between them. The CDR3 covers 15 residues. Per the germline V gene, CDR1 is LGHNA and CDR2 is YNFKEQ.

Concerning this clone itself: Relative to the germline gene, one junction end is altered; a read error may explain this. The chain is built from TRBV7-7 and TRBJ2-3; a weak D match, TRBD1 (6 bases). This CDR3 has 16 residues. Germline V gives CDR1 SSHAT, CDR2 FNYEAQ (reference sequence). The CDR3 here is CASSLGANRATDTQYF. Written as DNA, the CDR3 is TGTGCTAGCAGCTTAGGTGCAAACAGGGCCACAGATACGCAGTATTTT.